A single T cell receptor (beta chain) is shown here with its context. The CDR3 runs to 17 residues. Germline V gives CDR1 SEHNR, CDR2 FQNEAQ (reference sequence). Trimming left V 5 bases short and J 2 bases short, with 20 bases between. The entry originates in a study of T cell changes during pregnancy in multiple sclerosis. The repertoire was sequenced with immunoSEQ multiplex PCR; TCRdb's copy has only in-frame clones and lacks some. The table has roughly 30,000 clones, roughly nine tenths seen once. This sequence was found in a female donor with multiple sclerosis, enrolled in a pregnancy study. Source: CD8+ T cells from peripheral blood mononuclear cells, taken in the second trimester of pregnancy. V gene TRBV7-9 combines with J gene TRBJ2-3, with D possibly TRBD2 on 7 matching bases. CDR3 sequence: CASSLPGGRGFTDTQYF. For the CDR3, the DNA is TGTGCCAGCAGCCTCCCCGGGGGGCGGGGTTTCACAGATACGCAGTATTTT.